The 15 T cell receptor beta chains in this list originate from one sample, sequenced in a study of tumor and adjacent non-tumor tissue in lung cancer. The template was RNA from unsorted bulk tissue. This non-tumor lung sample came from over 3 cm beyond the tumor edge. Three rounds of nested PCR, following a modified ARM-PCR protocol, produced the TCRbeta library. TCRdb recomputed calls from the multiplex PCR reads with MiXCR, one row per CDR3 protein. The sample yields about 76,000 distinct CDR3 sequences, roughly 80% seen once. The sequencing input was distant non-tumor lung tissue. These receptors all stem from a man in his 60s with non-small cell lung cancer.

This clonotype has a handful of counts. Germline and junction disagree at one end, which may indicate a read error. The chain's CDR3 is CSVVRGNSGELFF. The CDR3 bases are TGTAGCGTTGTCAGGGGGAACTCCGGGGAGCTGTTTTTT. The V and J genes are TRBV29-1 and TRBJ2-2, with 7 bases identical to TRBD1. CDR1 and CDR2 (germline): SQVTM, ANQGSEA. This CDR3 region has 13 residues.

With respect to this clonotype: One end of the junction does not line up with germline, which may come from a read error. The CDR3 sequence is CVSSLAVVPEQYF. The CDR3 DNA sequence: TGTGTCAGCAGTTTAGCAGTTGTGCCCGAGCAGTACTTC. This chain connects TRBV11-1 to TRBJ2-7, with D uncertain. Germline lookup yields CDR1 SGHAT and CDR2 FQDESV (reference sequence). The CDR3 totals 13 residues.

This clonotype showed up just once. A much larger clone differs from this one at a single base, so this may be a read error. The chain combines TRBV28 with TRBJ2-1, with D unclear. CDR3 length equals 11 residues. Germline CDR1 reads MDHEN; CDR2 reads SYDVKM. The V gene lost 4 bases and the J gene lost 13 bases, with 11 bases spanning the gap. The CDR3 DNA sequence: TGTGCCAGCAGTTCGACCTACAGTCAGTTCTTC. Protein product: CASSSTYSQFF.

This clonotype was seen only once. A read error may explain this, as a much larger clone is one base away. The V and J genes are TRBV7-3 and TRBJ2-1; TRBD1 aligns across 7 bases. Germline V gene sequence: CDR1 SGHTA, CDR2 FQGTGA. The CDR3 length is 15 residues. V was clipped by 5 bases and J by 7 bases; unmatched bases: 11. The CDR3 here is CASSNPGQRGNEQFF. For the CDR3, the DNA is TGTGCCAGCAGCAATCCGGGACAGAGGGGGAATGAGCAGTTCTTC.

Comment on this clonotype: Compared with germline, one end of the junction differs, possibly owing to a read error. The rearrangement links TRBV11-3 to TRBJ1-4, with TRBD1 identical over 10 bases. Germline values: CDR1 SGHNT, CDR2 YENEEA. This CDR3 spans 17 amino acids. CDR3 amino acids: CASSPWGQGITNERLFF. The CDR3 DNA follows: TGTGCCAGCAGCCCATGGGGACAGGGGATCACTAATGAAAGACTGTTTTTT.

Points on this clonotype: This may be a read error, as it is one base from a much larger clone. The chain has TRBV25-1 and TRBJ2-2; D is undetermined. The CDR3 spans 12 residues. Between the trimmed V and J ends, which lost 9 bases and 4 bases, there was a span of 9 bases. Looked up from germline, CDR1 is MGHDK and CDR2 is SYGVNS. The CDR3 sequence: CASAVGTGELFF. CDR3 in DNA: TGTGCCAGTGCGGTCGGCACCGGGGAGCTGTTTTTT.

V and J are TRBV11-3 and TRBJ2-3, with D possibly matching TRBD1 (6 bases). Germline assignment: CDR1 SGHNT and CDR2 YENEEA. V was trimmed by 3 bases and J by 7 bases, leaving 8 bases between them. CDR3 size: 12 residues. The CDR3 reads CASSFQGHTQYF. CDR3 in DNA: TGTGCCAGCAGCTTTCAGGGGCATACGCAGTATTTT.

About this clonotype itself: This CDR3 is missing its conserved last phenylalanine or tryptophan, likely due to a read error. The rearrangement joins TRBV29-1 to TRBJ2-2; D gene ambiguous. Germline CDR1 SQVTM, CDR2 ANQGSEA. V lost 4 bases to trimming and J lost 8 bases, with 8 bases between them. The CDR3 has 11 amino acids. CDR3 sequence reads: CSVGGVGELFS. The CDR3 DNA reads TGCAGCGTTGGAGGAGTGGGGGAGCTGTTTTCT.

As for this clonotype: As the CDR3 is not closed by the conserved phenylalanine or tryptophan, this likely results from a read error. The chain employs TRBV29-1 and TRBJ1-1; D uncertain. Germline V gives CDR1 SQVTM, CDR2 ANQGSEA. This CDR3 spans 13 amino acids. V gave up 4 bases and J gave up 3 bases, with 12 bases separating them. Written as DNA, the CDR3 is TGCAGCGTTGCAGTAGGAACGGACACTGAAGCTTTCTCT. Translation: CSVAVGTDTEAFS.

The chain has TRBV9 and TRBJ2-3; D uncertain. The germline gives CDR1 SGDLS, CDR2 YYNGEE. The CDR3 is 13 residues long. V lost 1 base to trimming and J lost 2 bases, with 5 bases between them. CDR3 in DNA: TGTGCCAGCAGCGTACAGGACACAGATACGCAGTATTTT. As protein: CASSVQDTDTQYF.

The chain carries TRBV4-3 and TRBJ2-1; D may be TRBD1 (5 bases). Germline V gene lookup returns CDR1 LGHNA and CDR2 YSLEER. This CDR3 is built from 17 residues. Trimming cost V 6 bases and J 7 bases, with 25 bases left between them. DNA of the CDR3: TGCGCCAGCAGGCTTAAGGCAGTGACAGTGGTCGGGAATGAGCAGTTCTTC. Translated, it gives CASRLKAVTVVGNEQFF.

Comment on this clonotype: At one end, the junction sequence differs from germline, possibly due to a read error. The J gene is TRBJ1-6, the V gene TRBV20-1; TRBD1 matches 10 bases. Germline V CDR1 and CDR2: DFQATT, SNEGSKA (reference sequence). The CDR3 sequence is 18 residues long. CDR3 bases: TGCAGTGGTAGAGCTACACCGGGACAGGGGTTCTATAATTCGCCCCTCCACTTT. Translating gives CSGRATPGQGFYNSPLHF.

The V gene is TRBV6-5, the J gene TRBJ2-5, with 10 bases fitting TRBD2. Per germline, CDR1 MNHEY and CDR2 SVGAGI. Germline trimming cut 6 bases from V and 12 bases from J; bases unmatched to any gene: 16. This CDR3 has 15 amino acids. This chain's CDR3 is CASRMGSGGAEIKYF. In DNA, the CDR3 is TGTGCCAGCAGGATGGGGAGCGGGGGGGCAGAGATCAAGTACTTC.

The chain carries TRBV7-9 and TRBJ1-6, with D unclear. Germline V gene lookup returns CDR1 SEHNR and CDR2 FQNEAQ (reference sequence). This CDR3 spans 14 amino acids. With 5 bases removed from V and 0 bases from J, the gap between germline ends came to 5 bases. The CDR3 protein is CASSGSSYNSPLHF. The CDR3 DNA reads TGTGCCAGCAGCGGGAGCTCCTATAATTCACCCCTCCACTTT. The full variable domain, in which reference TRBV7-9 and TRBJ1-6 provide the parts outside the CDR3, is DTGVSQNPRHKITKRGQNVTFRCDPISEHNRLYWYRQTLGQGPEFLTYFQNEAQLEKSRLLSDRFSAERPKGSFSTLEIQRTEQGDSAMYLCASSGSSYNSPLHFGNGTRLTVT.

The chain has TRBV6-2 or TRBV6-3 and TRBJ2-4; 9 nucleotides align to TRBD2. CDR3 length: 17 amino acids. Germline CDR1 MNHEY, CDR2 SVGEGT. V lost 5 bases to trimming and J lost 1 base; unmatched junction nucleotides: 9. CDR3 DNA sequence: TGTGCCAGCAGTCACGGAATAGCGGGAGATGCCAAAAACATTCAGTACTTC. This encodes CASSHGIAGDAKNIQYF.